This TCR beta chain was documented in a study of cytomegalovirus exposure and HLA in healthy donors. Study results and caveats: Highly shared variants forming one cluster were likely a sequencing artifact.

Only a few counts were recorded for this clone. Antigen specificity is unknown. 60 Vbeta and 13 Jbeta primers were used in PCR. The data were produced by immunoSEQ multiplex PCR, yet TCRdb's version contains in-frame clones alone and is incomplete. The data contain roughly 120,000 clones, 65% to 85% of them seen just once; the ten biggest clones take up over 0.2%. Per the germline V gene, CDR1 is SGHVS and CDR2 is FNYEAQ. The CDR3 totals 13 residues. Trimming left V 1 base short and J 2 bases short, with 5 bases between. This sequence was found in a man in his forties or fifties in good health and CMV-seronegative. This chain uses TRBV7-6 with TRBJ2-5; no definite D call. Sequenced input: PBMCs. Written as DNA, the CDR3 is TGTGCCAGCAGCTTAGAGCTACAAGAGACCCAGTACTTC. Protein product: CASSLELQETQYF.